The entry that follows covers one TCR beta chain sequence. This specimen belongs to a study of blood T cell repertoires in COVID-19. Original data processing: Counts of nucleated cells, estimated from reference gene primer amplification, were obtained. Libraries were prepared by immunoSEQ multiplex PCR; TCRdb keeps only in-frame clonotypes and omits some of them. V and J calls and clone size come straight from that table; D and trimming were deduced from the DNA. The table includes a few hundred thousand clones, around 88% detected once. CDR3 length equals 19 residues. The germline V gene has CDR1 MNHEY and CDR2 SMNVEV (reference sequence). J gave up 0 bases and V 2 bases, and 13 bases lay outside the gene matches.

This chain connects TRBV27 to TRBJ1-1; TRBD1 agrees at 9 bases. The sequence came from a woman aged 65 to 85 with COVID-19, enrolled during active disease. Sequencing was carried out using peripheral blood. CDR3 protein: CASSLKSRGQGRVNTEAFF. The CDR3 DNA reads as TGTGCCAGCAGTTTAAAGTCGCGCGGACAGGGGCGGGTGAACACTGAAGCTTTCTTT.